This TCR beta chain is drawn from a study of T cells after yellow fever vaccination. About the study: With SMART-Seq v4 Ultra Low Input, the fractions containing low cell numbers were prepared.

This clonotype turned up a few times. A process of 5'RACE template switching, which added a universal primer site and UMIs, was used to make TCR cDNA. TCRdb recomputed calls from the 5' RACE reads with MiXCR, one row per CDR3 protein. Seen here are hundreds of thousands of distinct CDR3 sequences, around 12% observed once, and the top ten hold roughly 3%. In germline, CDR1 is KGHSH, CDR2 LQKENI. Losses at the gene ends were 6 bases for V and 7 bases for J; bases not matched to a gene: 5. The CDR3 covers 13 residues. Source: CD4+ T cells sorted from PBMCs, taken 15 days after the yellow fever booster vaccination. The chain recombines TRBV18 with TRBJ1-4; TRBD1 aligns across 7 bases. The TCR originated in a young man who received the YFV17D yellow fever vaccine. This chain's CDR3 is CASSDTGAEKLFF. CDR3 bases: TGTGCCAGCTCGGACACAGGGGCTGAAAAACTGTTTTTT.